This is a list of T cell receptor beta chains from one sample in a study of blood T cell repertoires in COVID-19. Sequencing was performed with immunoSEQ multiplex PCR; in TCRdb, only in-frame clones are kept and a portion is missing. This table holds more than 150,000 clones, 84% found once. The sample consisted of peripheral blood. These receptors originate from a human donor in a cohort sampled during active COVID-19. Each CDR3 is given with its conserved first and last residue. A D gene is named only where the DNA matches it firmly. Expanded clones get a size class; other rows say once, few or many, or leave the size out.

clone_size,d_call,j_call,v_call,cdr3_nt,cdr3_aa
-,-,TRBJ1-4,TRBV2,TGTGCCAGCAGTGGGCTCACAGGGAGGGCTGAAAAACTGTTTTTT,CASSGLTGRAEKLFF
-,-,TRBJ1-1,TRBV7-9,TGTGCCAGCAGCCAAGGACAGCGTAGATCTGAAGCTTTCTTT,CASSQGQRRSEAFF
-,-,TRBJ2-1,TRBV30,TGTGCCTGTCTCATAGATGCCTACAATGAGCAGTTCTTC,CACLIDAYNEQFF
-,-,TRBJ1-2,TRBV3-1/TRBV3-2,TGTGCCAGCAGCCAAAGTTGGTCAGTTAACTATGGCTACACCTTC,CASSQSWSVNYGYTF
-,TRBD2,TRBJ2-1,TRBV20-1,TGCAGTGCCAGTACTAGCGGGGGAAACAATGAGCAGTTCTTC,CSASTSGGNNEQFF
-,-,TRBJ1-4,TRBV18,TGTGCCAGCTCAGTCGACAGCTCAACTAATGAAAAACTGTTTTTT,CASSVDSSTNEKLFF
-,-,TRBJ2-1,TRBV6-5,TGTGCCAGCGCGGCAGGGGTTTACAATGAGCAGTTCTTC,CASAAGVYNEQFF
once,-,TRBJ1-2,TRBV28,TGTGCCAGCAGTTTTAATAGCTATGGCTACACCTTC,CASSFNSYGYTF
-,TRBD1,TRBJ2-7,TRBV29-1,TGCAGCGTTGACGGGACAGGGGACTACGAGCAGTACTTC,CSVDGTGDYEQYF
-,TRBD1,TRBJ2-7,TRBV6-5,TGTGCCAGCAGTTACTCGAGTGGACAGGGTTACGAGCAGTACTTC,CASSYSSGQGYEQYF
-,TRBD2,TRBJ2-2,TRBV19,TGTGCCAGTAGTGGGACTAGGAACACCGGGGAGCTGTTTTTT,CASSGTRNTGELFF
-,TRBD2,TRBJ2-1,TRBV15,TGTGCCACCAGCAGGGGACTAGCCGTCAATGAGCAGTTCTTC,CATSRGLAVNEQFF
many,TRBD1,TRBJ1-1,TRBV19,TGTGCCAGTAGTCCGAGGACAGGGGGAAAGGCTGAAGCTTTCTTT,CASSPRTGGKAEAFF
-,-,TRBJ1-6,TRBV5-6,TGTGCCAGCAGCATACAGGGATCGAATTTTTCACCCCTCCACTTT,CASSIQGSNFSPLHF
once,-,TRBJ1-2,TRBV3-1/TRBV3-2,TGTGCCAGCAGCCACGAACAAGCCGGAGGGGGCTACACCTTC,CASSHEQAGGGYTF
-,-,TRBJ1-5,TRBV19,TGTGCCAGTAGTACCCTTCGCGATCAGCCCCAGCATTTT,CASSTLRDQPQHF
-,TRBD2,TRBJ2-7,TRBV2,TGTGCCAGCAGCTGGACTAGCGTCGGGGAGCAGTACTTC,CASSWTSVGEQYF
-,-,TRBJ1-5,TRBV12-3/TRBV12-4,TGTGCCAGTGCGCGAGGCAATCAGCCCCAGCATTTT,CASARGNQPQHF
-,-,TRBJ1-2,TRBV18,TGTGCCAGCTCGCTTCCACAGGGTCGGTATGGCTACACCTTC,CASSLPQGRYGYTF
-,TRBD2,TRBJ2-1,TRBV5-4,TGTGCCAGCAGCCGTGAAAGCGGGGGCGCCTACAATGAGCAGTTCTTC,CASSRESGGAYNEQFF
-,TRBD1,TRBJ1-1,TRBV11-2,TGTGCCAGCAGCTACCCCAGGGGGCGATACACTGAAGCTTTCTTT,CASSYPRGRYTEAFF
-,TRBD1,TRBJ1-4,TRBV6-5,TGTGCCAGCAGCCCGACAGGGACGAATGAAAAACTGTTTTTT,CASSPTGTNEKLFF
-,-,TRBJ1-1,TRBV9,TGTGCCAGCAGCGTAGCGGGTGAAATGAACACTGAAGCTTTCTTT,CASSVAGEMNTEAFF
-,TRBD1,TRBJ2-5,TRBV5-6,TGTGCCAGCAGCTTGGGACAGGGACCTCAAGAGACCCAGTACTTC,CASSLGQGPQETQYF